This entry concerns a single TCR beta chain. What it binds is not known. These data originate in a study of T cells after yellow fever vaccination. Study-level results: Booster sampling recovered most clones from primary vaccination (approximately 96% CD4, approximately 90% CD8). CD4 and CD8 compartments shared a small share of clonotypes.

Germline lookup yields CDR1 MNHNS and CDR2 SASEGT. V lost 7 bases, J lost 0 bases, and 18 bases lay in between. The CDR3 sequence is 16 residues long. A universal primer site and UMIs were added as TCR cDNA was made by 5'RACE template switching. TCRdb redid the calling of the 5' RACE reads with MiXCR, one entry per CDR3 protein. Of about 580,000 distinct CDR3 sequences listed, about 15% are singletons. The gene calls are TRBV6-1 and TRBJ2-5, with D perhaps assigned TRBD1 or TRBD2 (5 bases each). The input for sequencing was PBMCs, taken 4 to 6 days after the first yellow fever vaccination. The clonotype comes from a man aged 18-30 years who received the YFV17D yellow fever vaccine. The DNA for the CDR3 is TGTGCCAGCACCCACTGGGGGTCTAGAAACCAAGAGACCCAGTACTTC. Residues: CASTHWGSRNQETQYF.